This T cell receptor beta chain was documented in a study of CD4+ T cells in melanoma (dated by TCRdb to between 2022 and 2023). The study in broad terms: Neoantigen-specific CD4+ T cells in human melanoma were investigated in the study.

What the authors observed across the whole study: Neoantigen-specific CD4+ T cells in melanoma were reported to have a range of differentiation states. Neoantigen-specific CD4+ T cells were reported to be correlated with the function of CD8+ T cells, macrophages and B cells.

Via the germline V gene (reference sequence), CDR1 is SEHNR and CDR2 FQNEAQ. The CDR3 spans 18 residues, from the cysteine through the phenylalanine. The entry retains the CDR3 DNA only, 54 bases that are in frame from base 1. Deletion took 3 bases off V and 1 base off J, with a span of 19 bases between the germline ends. The library was obtained by the immunoSEQ multiplex PCR assay. The source is immuneACCESS, and TCRdb retained only in-frame sequences with V and J called. Part of the clones is not carried over; for the studies checked, unresolved V genes explain less than half of this, and the remainder is unexplained. Recorded for this sample are some 110,000 clones; about 92% of them occurred a single time. The leading ten clones occupy 3% to 4% of the sample. The donors were people with melanoma. This clone showed up just once. The target of this receptor is not known. The input lacks base qualities; no much larger clone sits a single base away.

The sequenced material came from peripheral blood. The TCR sequence derives from a human donor with melanoma. The rearranged chain carries TRBV7-9 and TRBJ1-5; TRBD1 is a weak D gene call, 6 bases matching. DNA sequence: TGTGCCAGCAGCTTGGGGCAGGGGCGTGGGTTGAGCAATCAGCCCCAGCATTTT. This sequence encodes CASSLGQGRGLSNQPQHF.